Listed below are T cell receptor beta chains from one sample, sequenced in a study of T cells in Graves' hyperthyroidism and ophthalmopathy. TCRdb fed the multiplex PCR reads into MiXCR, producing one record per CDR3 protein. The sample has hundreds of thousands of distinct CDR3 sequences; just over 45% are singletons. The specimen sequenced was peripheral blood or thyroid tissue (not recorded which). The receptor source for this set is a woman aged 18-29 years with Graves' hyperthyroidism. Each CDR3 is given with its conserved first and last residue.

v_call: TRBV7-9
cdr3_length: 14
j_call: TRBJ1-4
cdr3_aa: CASSADQFGEKLFF

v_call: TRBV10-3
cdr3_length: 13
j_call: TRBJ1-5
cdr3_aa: CASSYELGQPQHF

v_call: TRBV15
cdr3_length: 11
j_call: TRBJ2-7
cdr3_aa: CATDYSYEQYF

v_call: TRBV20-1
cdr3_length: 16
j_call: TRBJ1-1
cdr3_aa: CSASRGLSTVNTEAFF

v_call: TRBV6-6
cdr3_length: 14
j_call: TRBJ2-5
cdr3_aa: CASSYSDGEETQYF

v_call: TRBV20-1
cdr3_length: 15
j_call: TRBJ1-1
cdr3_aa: CSAREAGLWDTEAFF

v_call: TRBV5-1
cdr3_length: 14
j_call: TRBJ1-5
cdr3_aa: CASSLHRDNQPQHF

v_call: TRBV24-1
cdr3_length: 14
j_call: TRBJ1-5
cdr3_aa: CATSTTPENQPQHF

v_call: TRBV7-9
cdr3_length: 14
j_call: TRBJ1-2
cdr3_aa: CASSESTGGNGYTF

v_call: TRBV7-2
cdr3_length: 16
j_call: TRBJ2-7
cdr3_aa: CASSLQGTSGVNEQYF

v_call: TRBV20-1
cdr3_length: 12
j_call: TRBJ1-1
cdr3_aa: CSAHRRGTEAFF

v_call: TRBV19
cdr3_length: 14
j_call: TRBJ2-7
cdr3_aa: CASSFFGSSYEQYF

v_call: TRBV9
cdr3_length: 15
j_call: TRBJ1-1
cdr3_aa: CASSVATAMNTEAFF

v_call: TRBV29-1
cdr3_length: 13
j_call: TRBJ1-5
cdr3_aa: CSVVFRSNQPQHF

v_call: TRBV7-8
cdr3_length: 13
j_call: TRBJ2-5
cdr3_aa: CASSLVLNETQYF

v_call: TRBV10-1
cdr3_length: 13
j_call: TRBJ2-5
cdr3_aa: CASAGTEEETQYF

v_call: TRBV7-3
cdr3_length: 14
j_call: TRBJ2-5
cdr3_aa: CASSLREGYQPKDF

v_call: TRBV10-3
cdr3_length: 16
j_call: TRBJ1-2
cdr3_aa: CAISESIGLGGYGYTF

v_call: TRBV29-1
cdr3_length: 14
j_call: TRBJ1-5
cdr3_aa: CSVRAGAGRMPQHF

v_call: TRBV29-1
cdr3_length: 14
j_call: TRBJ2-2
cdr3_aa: CSVKLAGVAGELFF

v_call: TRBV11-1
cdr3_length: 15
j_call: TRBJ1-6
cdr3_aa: CASSPPTGRNSPLHF

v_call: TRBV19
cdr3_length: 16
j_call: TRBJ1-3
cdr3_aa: CASSIWEQSSGNTIYF

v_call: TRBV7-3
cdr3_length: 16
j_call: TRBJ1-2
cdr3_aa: CASSLATAEGLYGYTF

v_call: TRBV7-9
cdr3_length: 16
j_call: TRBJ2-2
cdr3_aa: CAGTPPSQRGTGELFF

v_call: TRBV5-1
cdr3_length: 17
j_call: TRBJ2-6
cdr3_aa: CASSLEFWVSEANVLTF

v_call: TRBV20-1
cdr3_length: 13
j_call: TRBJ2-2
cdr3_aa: CSASPSYTGELFF

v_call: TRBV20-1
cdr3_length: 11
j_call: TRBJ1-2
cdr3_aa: CSASLGYGYTF

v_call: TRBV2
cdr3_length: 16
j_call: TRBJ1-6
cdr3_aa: CASSDQWGRGRSPLHF

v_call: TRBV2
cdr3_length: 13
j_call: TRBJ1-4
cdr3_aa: CASPDGQIEKLFF

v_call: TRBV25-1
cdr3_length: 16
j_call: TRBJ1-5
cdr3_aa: CASSASLGGSNQPQHF

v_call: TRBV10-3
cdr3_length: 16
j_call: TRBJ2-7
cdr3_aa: CAISESSWEGSYEQYF

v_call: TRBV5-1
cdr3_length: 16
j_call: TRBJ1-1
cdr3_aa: CASSLQIRETGTEAFF

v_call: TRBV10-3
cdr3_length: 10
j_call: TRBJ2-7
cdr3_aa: CASGAYEQYF

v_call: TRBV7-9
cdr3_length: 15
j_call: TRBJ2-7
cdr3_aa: CASSLGLAGTDEQYF

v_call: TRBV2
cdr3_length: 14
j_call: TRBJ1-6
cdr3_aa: CASKEGQGGSPLHF

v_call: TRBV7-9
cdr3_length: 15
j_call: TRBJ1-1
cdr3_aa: CASSLVRTGEAEAFF

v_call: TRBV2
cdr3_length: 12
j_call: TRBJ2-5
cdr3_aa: CASRAGGETQYF

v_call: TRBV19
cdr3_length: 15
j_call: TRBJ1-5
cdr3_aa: CASSTGGASNQPQHF

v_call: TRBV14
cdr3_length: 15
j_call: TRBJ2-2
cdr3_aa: CASSQLAGPTGELFF

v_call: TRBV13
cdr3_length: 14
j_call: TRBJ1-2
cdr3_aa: CASSFGTGVEGYTF

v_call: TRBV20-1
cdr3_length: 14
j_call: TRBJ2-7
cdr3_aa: CSAPRLAGDYEQYF